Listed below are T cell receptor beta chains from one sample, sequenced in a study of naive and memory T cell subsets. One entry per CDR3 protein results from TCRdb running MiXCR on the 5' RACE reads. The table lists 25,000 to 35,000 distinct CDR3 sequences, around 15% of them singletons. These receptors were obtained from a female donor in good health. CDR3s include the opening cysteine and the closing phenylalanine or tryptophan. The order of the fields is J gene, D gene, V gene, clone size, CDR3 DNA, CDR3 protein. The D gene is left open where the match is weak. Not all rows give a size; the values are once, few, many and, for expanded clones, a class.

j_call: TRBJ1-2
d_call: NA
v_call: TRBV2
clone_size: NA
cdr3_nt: TGTGCCAGCAGTACAGTCTCAGCTAACTATGGCTACACCTTC
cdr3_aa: CASSTVSANYGYTF

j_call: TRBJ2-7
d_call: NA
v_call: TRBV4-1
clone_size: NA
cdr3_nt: TGCGCCAGCAGCCAAACAGGCTCCTACGAGCAGTACTTC
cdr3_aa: CASSQTGSYEQYF

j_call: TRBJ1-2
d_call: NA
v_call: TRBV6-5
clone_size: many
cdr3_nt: TGTGCCAGCAGCCCCAAAAGGGCTAACTATGGCTACACCTTC
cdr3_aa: CASSPKRANYGYTF

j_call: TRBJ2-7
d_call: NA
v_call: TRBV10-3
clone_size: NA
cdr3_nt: TGTGCCATCAGCAAAGAGGGACCAGCCTACGAGCAGTACTTC
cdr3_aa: CAISKEGPAYEQYF

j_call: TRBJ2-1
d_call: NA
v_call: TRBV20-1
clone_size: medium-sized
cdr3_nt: TGCAGTGCTAGAGAGTACAATGAGCAGTTCTTC
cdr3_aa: CSAREYNEQFF

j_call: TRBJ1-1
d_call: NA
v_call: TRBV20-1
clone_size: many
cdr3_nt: TGCAGTGCTAGGGCAGGGATGAACACTGAAGCTTTCTTT
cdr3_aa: CSARAGMNTEAFF

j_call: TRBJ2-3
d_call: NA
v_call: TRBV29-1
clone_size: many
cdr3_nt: TGCAGCGTTGGGACTAGCACAGATACGCAGTATTTT
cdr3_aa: CSVGTSTDTQYF

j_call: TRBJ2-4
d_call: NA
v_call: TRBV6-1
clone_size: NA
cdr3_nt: TGTGCCAGCAGTGAAGCGGGGTTATCTAGTCAGCCAAAAAACATTCAGTACTTC
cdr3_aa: CASSEAGLSSQPKNIQYF

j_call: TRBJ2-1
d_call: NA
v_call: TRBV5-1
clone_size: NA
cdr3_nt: TGCGCCAGCAGCTTGGGGGCGCGGCTTACCGACTCCTACAATGAGCAGTTCTTC
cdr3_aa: CASSLGARLTDSYNEQFF

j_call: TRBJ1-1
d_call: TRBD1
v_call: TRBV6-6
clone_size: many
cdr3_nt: TGTGCCAGCAGCCACACAGGGGGCTCAGCTGAAGCTTTCTTT
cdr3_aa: CASSHTGGSAEAFF

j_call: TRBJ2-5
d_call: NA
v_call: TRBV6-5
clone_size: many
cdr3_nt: TGTGCCAGCAGTTACCCAGGGGCGGGAGAGACCCAGTACTTC
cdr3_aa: CASSYPGAGETQYF

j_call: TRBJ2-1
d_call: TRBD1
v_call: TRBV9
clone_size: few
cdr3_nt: TGTGCCAGCACCGGACAGGGCAACAATGAGCAGTTCTTC
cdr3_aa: CASTGQGNNEQFF

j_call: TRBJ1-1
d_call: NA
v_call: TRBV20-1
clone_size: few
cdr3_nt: TGCAGTGCCGGCGGGGGGGGAGTTCGGAACACTGAAGCTTTCTTT
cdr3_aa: CSAGGGGVRNTEAFF

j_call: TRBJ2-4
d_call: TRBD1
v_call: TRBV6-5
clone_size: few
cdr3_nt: TGTGCCAGCAGCCGGGCGCCACAGGGGGCAGGCGCCAAAAACATTCAGTACTTC
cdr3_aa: CASSRAPQGAGAKNIQYF

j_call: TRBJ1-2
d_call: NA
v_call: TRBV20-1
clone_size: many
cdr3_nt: TGCAGTGCTAGTCATGTTGGGGGCTATGGCTACACCTTC
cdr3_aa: CSASHVGGYGYTF

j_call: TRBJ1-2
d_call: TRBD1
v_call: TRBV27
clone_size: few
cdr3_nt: TGTGCCAGCAGTTTACACCGGGACAGACCCTATGGCTACACCTTC
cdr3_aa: CASSLHRDRPYGYTF

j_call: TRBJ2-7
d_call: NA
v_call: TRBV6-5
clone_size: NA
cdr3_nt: TGTGCCAGCAGGCCTCCGGGACTCCAGGTCCGCGAGCAGTACTTC
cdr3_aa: CASRPPGLQVREQYF

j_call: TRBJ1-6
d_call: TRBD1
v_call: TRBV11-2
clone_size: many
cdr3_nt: TGTGCCAGCAGCTTAACCCCGGACAGGGGTTCACCCCTCCACTTT
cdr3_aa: CASSLTPDRGSPLHF

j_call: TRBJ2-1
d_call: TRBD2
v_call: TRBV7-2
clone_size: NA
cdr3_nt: TGTGCCAGCAGCCCCCTCCCTAGCGGGGGGATCAATGAGCAGTTCTTC
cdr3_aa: CASSPLPSGGINEQFF

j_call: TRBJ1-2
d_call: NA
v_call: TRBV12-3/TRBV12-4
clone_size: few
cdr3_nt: TGTGCCAGCAGGGGGACGGACGAACATTATGGCGACACCTTC
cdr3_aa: CASRGTDEHYGDTF

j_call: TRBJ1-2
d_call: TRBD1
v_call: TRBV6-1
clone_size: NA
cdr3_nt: TGTGCCAGCAGTGAACTGTCAGGGGGGCAATATGGCTATGGCTACACCTTC
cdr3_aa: CASSELSGGQYGYGYTF

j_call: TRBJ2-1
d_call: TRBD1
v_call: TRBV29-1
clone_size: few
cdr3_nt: TGCAGCGTTGTTCAGGGGGTCAATGAGCAGTTCTTC
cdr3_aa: CSVVQGVNEQFF

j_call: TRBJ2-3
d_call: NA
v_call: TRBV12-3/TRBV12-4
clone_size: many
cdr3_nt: TGTGCCAGCAGTTCACAGGGTGTGCCGCAGTATTTT
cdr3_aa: CASSSQGVPQYF

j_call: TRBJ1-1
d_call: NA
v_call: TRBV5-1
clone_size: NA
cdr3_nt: TGCGCCAGCAGCTTGGGGAAATACACTGAAGCTTTCTTT
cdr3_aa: CASSLGKYTEAFF

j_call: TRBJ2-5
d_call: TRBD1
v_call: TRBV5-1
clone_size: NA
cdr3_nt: TGCGCCAGCAGCTTGGCCGGAGGACAGGTGAAGCAAGAGACCCAGTACTTC
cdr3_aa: CASSLAGGQVKQETQYF

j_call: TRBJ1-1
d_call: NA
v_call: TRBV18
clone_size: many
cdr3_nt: TGTGCCAGCTCACCACCGGTAGAGAATGAAGCTTTCTTT
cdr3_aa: CASSPPVENEAFF

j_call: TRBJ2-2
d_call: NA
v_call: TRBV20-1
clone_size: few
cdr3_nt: TGCAGTGCTAGACACCTGACACTGAACACCGGGGAGCTGTTTTTT
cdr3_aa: CSARHLTLNTGELFF

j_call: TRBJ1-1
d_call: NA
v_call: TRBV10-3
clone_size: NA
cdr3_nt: TGTGCCATCGACGGGGGGATGGACACTGAAGCTTTCTTT
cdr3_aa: CAIDGGMDTEAFF

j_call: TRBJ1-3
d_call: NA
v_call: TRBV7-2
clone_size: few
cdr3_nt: TGTGCCAGCAGCTTAAGCAGCTCTGGAAACACCATATATTTT
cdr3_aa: CASSLSSSGNTIYF

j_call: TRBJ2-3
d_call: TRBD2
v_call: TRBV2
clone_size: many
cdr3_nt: TGTGCCAGCAGTGACGATATTCCGGCTAGCGGGGGGCATGGAGATACGCAGTATTTT
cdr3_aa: CASSDDIPASGGHGDTQYF

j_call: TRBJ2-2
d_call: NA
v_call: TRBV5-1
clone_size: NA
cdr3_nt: TGCGCCAGCAGCTGGCGGGACAGTGGGTCCGGGGAGCTGTTTTTT
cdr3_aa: CASSWRDSGSGELFF

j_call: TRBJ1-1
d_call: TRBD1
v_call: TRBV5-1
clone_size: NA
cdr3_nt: TGCGCCAGCAGCCTGGGACAGGGTGGACCTGAAGCTTTCTTT
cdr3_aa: CASSLGQGGPEAFF

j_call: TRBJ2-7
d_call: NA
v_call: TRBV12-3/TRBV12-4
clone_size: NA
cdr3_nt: TGTGCCAGCAGAGTTATGGCAGGGGACTCCTACGAGCAGTACTTC
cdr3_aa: CASRVMAGDSYEQYF

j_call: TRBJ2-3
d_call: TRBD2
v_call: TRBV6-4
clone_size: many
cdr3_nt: TGTGCCAGCAGTGAAGCGGGGAGCACAGATACGCAGTATTTT
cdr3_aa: CASSEAGSTDTQYF

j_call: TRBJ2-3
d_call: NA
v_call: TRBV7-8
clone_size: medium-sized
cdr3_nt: TGTGCCAGCAGCTTCCCGTTAAGGGGGGGGGAAGTTAGCACAGATACGCAGTATTTT
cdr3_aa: CASSFPLRGGEVSTDTQYF

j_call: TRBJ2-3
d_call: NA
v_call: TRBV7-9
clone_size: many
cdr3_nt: TGTGCCAGCAGCACGGGACAAGCCACAGATACGCAGTATTTT
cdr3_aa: CASSTGQATDTQYF

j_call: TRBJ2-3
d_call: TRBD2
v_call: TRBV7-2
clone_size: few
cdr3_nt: TGTGCCAGCAGCAGAGGGTCGGGACTAGCGGGGCTCGGGGATACGCAGTATTTT
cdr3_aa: CASSRGSGLAGLGDTQYF

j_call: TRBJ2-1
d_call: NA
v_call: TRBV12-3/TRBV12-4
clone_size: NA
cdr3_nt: TGTGCCAGCAGTCCCAATTCCTATGAGCAGTTCTTC
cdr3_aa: CASSPNSYEQFF

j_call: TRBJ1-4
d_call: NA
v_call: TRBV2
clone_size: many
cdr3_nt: TGTGCCAGCAGTGAAGCCGCCCGGGGCCTTGCAACTAATGAAAAACTGTTTTTT
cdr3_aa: CASSEAARGLATNEKLFF

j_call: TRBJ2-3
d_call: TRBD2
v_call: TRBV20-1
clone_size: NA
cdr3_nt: TGCAGTGCTAGTTGGACTAGCGACTTAGATACGCAGTATTTT
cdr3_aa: CSASWTSDLDTQYF

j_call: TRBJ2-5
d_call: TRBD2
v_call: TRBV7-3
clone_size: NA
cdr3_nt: TGTGCCAGCAGCTTATCGGTTCCGGGACTAGCGGGGGGGCAAGAGACCCAGTACTTC
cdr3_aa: CASSLSVPGLAGGQETQYF